This TCR beta chain appears in the sequencing data of a study of blood T cell repertoires in COVID-19. Whole-study context: For recovered donors of Cohort 3, there were two negative PCRs, clearance, or symptom resolution. The origin of the acute and convalescent COVID-19 samples was the United States, Italy and Spain.

TCRdb's copy holds only in-frame clones and misses some; the assay was immunoSEQ multiplex PCR. This sample has around 360,000 clones, with roughly 86% found just once. Individuals drawn from about 26 US areas were about 18 to 95 years old. Assignment of participants to cohorts was predicated upon participant-reported clinical history. Sample: PBMCs or T cells enriched from blood (not recorded which). This receptor was obtained from a man between 40 and 49 years old in a cohort exposed to, infected with or recovered from COVID-19 (not recorded which).

CDR3: CASMGTGSYEQYF. The CDR3 bases are TGTGCCAGCATGGGGACAGGCTCCTACGAGCAGTACTTC. The chain is built from TRBV11-2 and TRBJ2-7; 8 bases map to TRBD1. The CDR3 has 13 residues. V shed 7 bases and J 0 bases; nucleotides not matched to a gene: 2. Germline V gives CDR1 SGHAT, CDR2 FQNNGV.